Listed below are T cell receptor beta chains from one sample, sequenced in a study of T cells after yellow fever vaccination. TCRdb used MiXCR to reprocess the 5' RACE reads, holding one entry per CDR3 protein. The data show more than 350,000 distinct CDR3 sequences, with 11% seen just once and roughly 18% held by the top ten. Source: PBMCs, taken on the day of the first yellow fever vaccination. The receptors come from a man younger than 30 who received the YFV17D yellow fever vaccine. Both conserved end residues are part of each CDR3. A D gene is named only where the DNA matches it firmly. The size field is filled for only some rows; it gives once, few, many or a size class.

j_gene	d_gene	v_gene	abundance	CDR3nt	CDR3aa
TRBJ2-3	TRBD1	TRBV19	NA	TGTGCCAGTAGATCATCGGCGGGACAGGGTATCTCAGATACGCAGTATTTT	CASRSSAGQGISDTQYF
TRBJ2-1	NA	TRBV18	NA	TGTGCCAGCTCACCGGGGCCACCCTCCTACAATGAGCAGTTCTTC	CASSPGPPSYNEQFF
TRBJ2-7	TRBD2	TRBV5-1	NA	TGCGCCAGCAGCTTGGTCGCTAGCGGGGGGAAACCCTACGAGCAGTACTTC	CASSLVASGGKPYEQYF
TRBJ1-1	NA	TRBV7-2	NA	TGTGCCAGCAGCTCCGAACAGGGTCGAGAGGCTTTCTTT	CASSSEQGREAFF
TRBJ2-1	NA	TRBV29-1	NA	TGCAGTGGTGGGGGGTACAATGAGCAGTTCTTC	CSGGGYNEQFF
TRBJ2-2	NA	TRBV6-1	few	TGTGCCAGCTTAGGGAGCCGGTTGGCCGGGGAGCTGTTTTTT	CASLGSRLAGELFF
TRBJ1-6	TRBD1	TRBV7-9	few	TGTGCCAGCAGCCCGGACAGGGGGCTTCGGTCACCCCTCCACTTT	CASSPDRGLRSPLHF
TRBJ2-1	TRBD2	TRBV2	few	TGTGCCAGCAGACCCAGCGGGGGGGTCCCCAATGAGCAGTTCTTC	CASRPSGGVPNEQFF
TRBJ1-1	NA	TRBV7-9	few	TGTGCCAGCCATACCCCGCGAGACAGTATAGCTTTCTTT	CASHTPRDSIAFF
TRBJ1-6	NA	TRBV14	NA	TGTGCCAGCAGCCAAGGCGGGAGCTCCTATAATTCACCCCTCCACTTT	CASSQGGSSYNSPLHF
TRBJ1-5	NA	TRBV6-1	NA	TGTGCCAGCAGTCCCGACAGGCCTATTCAGCCCCAGCATTTT	CASSPDRPIQPQHF
TRBJ2-3	NA	TRBV7-9	few	TGTGCCAGCAGCCAGGACCCTTTCATGGATACGCAGTATTTT	CASSQDPFMDTQYF
TRBJ2-3	TRBD1	TRBV29-1	few	TGCAGCGTTGAACGACAGGGCTTCTATACGCAGTATTTT	CSVERQGFYTQYF
TRBJ2-3	NA	TRBV5-1	NA	TGCGCCAGCAGCGTTGGGGTAGCAGGCGGTGGGGATACGCAGTATTTT	CASSVGVAGGGDTQYF
TRBJ1-5	NA	TRBV28	few	TGTGCCAGCAACATGGTGTTGGGTCAGCCCCAGCATTTT	CASNMVLGQPQHF
TRBJ2-1	NA	TRBV20-1	NA	TGCAGTGCTAGAGATGCCGGTCTTGGTGAGCAGTTCTTC	CSARDAGLGEQFF
TRBJ2-2	NA	TRBV7-9	NA	TGTGCCAGCAGCCGGCTCCAAGCTGCCACCGGGGAGCTGTTTTTT	CASSRLQAATGELFF
TRBJ2-3	NA	TRBV6-5	NA	TGTGCCAGCAGTTACGGGGGGTCCAGAGATACGCAGTATTTT	CASSYGGSRDTQYF
TRBJ1-1	NA	TRBV5-1	NA	TGCGCCAGCAGCCCTCTCCGACAGAACACTGAAGCTTTCTTT	CASSPLRQNTEAFF
TRBJ2-1	NA	TRBV5-4	few	TGTGCCAGCAGCTTGGTCGCGGGGGCAACGCCCTACAATGAGCAGTTCTTC	CASSLVAGATPYNEQFF
TRBJ2-1	NA	TRBV6-1	few	TGTGCCAGCAGTGAAGATTGGGACATCTACAATGAGCAGTTCTTC	CASSEDWDIYNEQFF
TRBJ1-3	NA	TRBV12-3/TRBV12-4	NA	TGTGCCAGCTGTAAAGCCGGGTTCGGAAACACCATATATTTT	CASCKAGFGNTIYF
TRBJ2-3	NA	TRBV7-6	few	TGTGCCAGCAGCCGCGGCTGGGAAAACCTGCAGTATTTT	CASSRGWENLQYF
TRBJ2-5	NA	TRBV5-4	NA	TGTGCCAGCAGCTTCTCGGGGATGCAAGAGACCCAGTACTTC	CASSFSGMQETQYF
TRBJ2-3	NA	TRBV5-1	few	TGCGCCAGCAGGCGTACTCTAGGGGCGGATACGCAGTATTTT	CASRRTLGADTQYF
TRBJ1-5	NA	TRBV11-2	few	TGTGCCAGCAGCTTAAATGGCAGAAGCAATCAGCCCCAGCATTTT	CASSLNGRSNQPQHF
TRBJ2-7	NA	TRBV5-1	few	TGCGCCAGCAGAGGGACGGAGGACCTGACCAGTCAGTACTTC	CASRGTEDLTSQYF
TRBJ2-5	TRBD1	TRBV7-9	NA	TGTGCCAGCAGCCCAGGACAGGGGCGGCGAGAGACCCAGTACTTC	CASSPGQGRRETQYF
TRBJ1-4	NA	TRBV27	few	TGTGCCAGCAGCGGCCGACTCAGCGAAAAACTGTTTTTT	CASSGRLSEKLFF